Shown below are 5 T cell receptor beta chains from a single sample sequenced in a study of blood T cell repertoires in COVID-19. Generated by immunoSEQ multiplex PCR, the TCRdb table keeps only in-frame clones and is missing some. This table has about 120,000 clones, approximately 90% appearing once. Sequenced material: peripheral blood. The receptors stem from a man between 65 and 85 years old with active or convalescent COVID-19.

This clone appeared once. The V and J genes are TRBV6-5 and TRBJ1-3, with D hard to call. Trimming took 2 bases from V and 0 from J, leaving 11 bases between them. This CDR3 comprises 16 residues. CDR1 is MNHEY, CDR2 SVGAGI, per germline. CDR3: CASSYDLAVSGNTIYF. In DNA, the CDR3 is TGTGCCAGCAGTTACGACTTGGCAGTCTCTGGAAACACCATATATTTT.

The V and J genes are TRBV28 and TRBJ2-7, with 9 bases lining up with TRBD1. CDR1 MDHEN and CDR2 SYDVKM come from the germline V gene. V lost 6 bases to trimming and J lost 4 bases; unmatched junction nucleotides: 10. CDR3 length: 15 residues. In DNA, the CDR3 is TGTGCCAGCAGACTTCCCGGGACAGGGTCTTACGAGCAGTACTTC. Translated: CASRLPGTGSYEQYF.

The V and J genes are TRBV6-5 and TRBJ1-5; D not certain. Germline loops: CDR1 MNHEY, CDR2 SVGAGI. V was clipped by 3 bases and J by 0 bases, with 12 bases between them. This CDR3 is built from 16 residues. CDR3 sequence: CASSYRRLDSNQPQHF. The DNA for the CDR3 is TGTGCCAGCAGTTATCGGCGGCTCGATAGCAATCAGCCCCAGCATTTT.

The rearrangement links TRBV3-1 (or the pseudogene TRBV3-2) to TRBJ2-4; D is possibly TRBD1 (5 bases). Germline V gene data show CDR1 as LGHDT and CDR2 as YNNKEL (reference sequence). The germline V and J ends were trimmed by 3 bases and 0 bases, with 6 bases remaining between them. This CDR3 has 14 amino acids. The CDR3, as DNA: TGTGCCAGCAGCCAGGGGCTAGCCAAAAACATTCAGTACTTC. This encodes CASSQGLAKNIQYF.

V and J are TRBV7-2 and TRBJ2-5; weak D call: TRBD1 (6 bases). There are 13 residues in the CDR3. V was shortened by 4 bases and J by 4 bases, with 10 bases between the two germline ends. Germline CDR1 and CDR2: SGHTA and FQGNSA. The CDR3 region has the DNA TGTGCCAGCAGCTGGACAGAGGGAGAGACCCAGTACTTC. Translated: CASSWTEGETQYF.